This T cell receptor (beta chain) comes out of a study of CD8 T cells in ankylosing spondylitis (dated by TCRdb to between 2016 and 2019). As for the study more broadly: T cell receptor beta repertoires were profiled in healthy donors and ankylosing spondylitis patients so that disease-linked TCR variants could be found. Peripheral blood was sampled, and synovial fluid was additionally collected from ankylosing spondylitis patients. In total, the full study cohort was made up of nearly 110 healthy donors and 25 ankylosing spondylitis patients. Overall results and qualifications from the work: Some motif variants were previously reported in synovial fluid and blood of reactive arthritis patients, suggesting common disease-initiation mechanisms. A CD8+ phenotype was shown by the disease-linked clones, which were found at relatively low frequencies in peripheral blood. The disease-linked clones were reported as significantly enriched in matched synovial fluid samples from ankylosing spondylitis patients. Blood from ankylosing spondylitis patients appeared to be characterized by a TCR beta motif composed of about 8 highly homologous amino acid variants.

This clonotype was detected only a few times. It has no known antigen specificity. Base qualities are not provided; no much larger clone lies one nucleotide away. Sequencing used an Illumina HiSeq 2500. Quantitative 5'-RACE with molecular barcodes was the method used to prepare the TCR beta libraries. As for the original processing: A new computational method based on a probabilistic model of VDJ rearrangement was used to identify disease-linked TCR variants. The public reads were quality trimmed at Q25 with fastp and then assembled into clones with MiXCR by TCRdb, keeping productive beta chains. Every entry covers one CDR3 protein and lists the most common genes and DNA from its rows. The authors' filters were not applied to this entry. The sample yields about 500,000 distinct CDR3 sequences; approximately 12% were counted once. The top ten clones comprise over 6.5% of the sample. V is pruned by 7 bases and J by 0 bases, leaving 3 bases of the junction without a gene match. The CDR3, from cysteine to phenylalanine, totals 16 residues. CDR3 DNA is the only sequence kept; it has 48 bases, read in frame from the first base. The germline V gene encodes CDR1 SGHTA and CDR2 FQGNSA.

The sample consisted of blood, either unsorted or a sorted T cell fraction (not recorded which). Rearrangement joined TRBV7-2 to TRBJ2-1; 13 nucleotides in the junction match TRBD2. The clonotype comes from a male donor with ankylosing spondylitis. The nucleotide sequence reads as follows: TGTGCCAGCAAACGGACTAGCGGGAGCTCCTACAATGAGCAGTTCTTC. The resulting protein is CASKRTSGSSYNEQFF.